The 21 T cell receptor beta chains below come from one sample, sequenced in a study of tumor-infiltrating lymphocytes in primary liver carcinoma. Production of TCR beta cDNA used approximately 0.45 ug total RNA together with a constant-region primer. Sequencing libraries for TCR beta derived from three nested multiplex PCR rounds that used slightly modified ARM-PCR. Use of TRBV1-TRBV30 forward primers with a C-beta reverse primer characterized the first two PCR rounds, which lasted about 10 cycles each. TCRdb re-derived calls from the multiplex PCR reads in MiXCR, one entry per CDR3 protein. There are tens of thousands of distinct CDR3 sequences in the sample; about three quarters occur only once, and under 30% lies in the top ten. Scientists recovered RNA and DNA together from approximately 20-30 mg of unsorted bulk tissue. Sequencing was done on a sample of liver tumor tissue from sampling region 2. Subset of the sample: tumor region T2, inferior pole. All receptors derive from a man aged 40-49 years with primary liver carcinoma and hepatitis B virus infection.

Notes on this clonotype: The CDR3 carries no conserved terminal phenylalanine or tryptophan, so it likely arises from a read error. The chain recombines TRBV28 with TRBJ1-1; D remains ambiguous. The CDR3 runs to 13 residues. The V gene's germline CDR1 is MDHEN and CDR2 SYDVKM. Deletions cut 11 bases from V and 1 base from J, with 14 bases between. The CDR3 sequence: CAGRTQGNTEAFL. DNA for the CDR3: TGTGCCGGCCGGACGCAAGGGAACACTGAAGCTTTCTTG.

Turning to this clonotype: Germline is not matched at one junction end, which may reflect a read error. The chain carries TRBV7-9 and TRBJ2-7; 9 nucleotides line up with TRBD1. Germline values: CDR1 SEHNR, CDR2 FQNEAQ (reference sequence). CDR3 size: 17 residues. The CDR3 DNA follows: TGTGCCAGCAACGGGGGGACAGGGTACCGACACTCCTACGTGCAGTACTTC. Translating gives CASNGGTGYRHSYVQYF.

Worth noting for this clonotype: This is likely a read error, given that the CDR3 carries no conserved phenylalanine or tryptophan at its end. The chain employs TRBV4-1 and TRBJ2-1; possibly TRBD2 for D (5 bases). The CDR3 is made up of 13 amino acids. The germline V gene encodes CDR1 MGHRA and CDR2 YSYEKL. The CDR3 sequence: CASNQAPPGEQFL. CDR3 sequence (DNA): TGCGCCAGCAACCAAGCCCCCCCGGGGGAGCAGTTCCTC.

J is TRBJ2-2 and V is TRBV11-3; 7 bases map to TRBD1. The CDR3 spans 15 residues. The germline CDR1 and CDR2 sequences are SGHNT and YENEEA. The CDR3 is CASGLGQVGTGELFF. The DNA for the CDR3 is TGTGCTAGTGGCTTAGGACAGGTTGGCACCGGGGAGCTGTTTTTT.

Ten or more counts support this clonotype. The J gene is TRBJ1-6, the V gene TRBV5-5; a weak D match, TRBD1 (6 bases). V was clipped by 0 bases and J by 8 bases, with 12 bases between them. The CDR3 spans 15 residues. Looked up from germline, CDR1 is SGHKS and CDR2 is YYEKEE (reference sequence). CDR3 region: CASSLVGGLDSPLHF. CDR3 sequence (DNA): TGTGCCAGCAGCTTGGTCGGGGGGCTAGATTCACCCCTCCACTTT.

Details on this clonotype: The junction does not match germline at one end; this may be a read error. The chain joins TRBV4-1 to TRBJ1-1, with TRBD1 matching over 10 bases. The CDR3 has 15 amino acids. Germline V gene sequence: CDR1 MGHRA, CDR2 YSYEKL. This CDR3 reads CASSPRGTGVPEVFF. DNA for the CDR3: TGCGCCAGTAGCCCTAGGGGGACAGGGGTCCCTGAAGTTTTCTTT.

This chain connects TRBV4-1 to TRBJ2-7; the D gene is possibly TRBD2 (6 bases). The CDR3 spans 14 residues. Germline V gene data show CDR1 as MGHRA and CDR2 as YSYEKL. The CDR3 DNA follows: TGCACTAGCAGACCGGGGCCGAGTTCCTACGAGCAGTACTTC. This encodes CTSRPGPSSYEQYF.

As to this clonotype: A junction boundary mismatches the germline segment, possibly from a read error. V and J are TRBV11-2 and TRBJ2-1; 9 bases match TRBD2. CDR3 length: 18 amino acids. Germline V lookup: CDR1 SGHAT, CDR2 FQNNGV. CDR3 DNA: TGTGCCAGCAGCTTTCCTCGACTAGCGGAAGAACCCCACAATGAGCAGTTTTTC. Its translation is CASSFPRLAEEPHNEQFF. Variable domain in full (rest from reference TRBV11-2 and TRBJ2-1): EAGVAQSPRYKIIEKRQSVAFWCNPISGHATLYWYQQILGQGPKLLIQFQNNGVVDDSQLPKDRFSAERLKGVDSTLKIQPAKLEDSAVYLCASSFPRLAEEPHNEQFFGPGTRLTVL.

This clonotype was observed at least ten times. The V gene is TRBV19, the J gene TRBJ2-1, with unresolved D. This CDR3 has 13 amino acids. V was trimmed by 9 bases and J by 4 bases, leaving 13 bases between them. Germline CDR1 is LNHDA and CDR2 is SQIVND (reference sequence). In DNA, the CDR3 is TGTGCCAGCACCGTTAACGGTTACAATGAGCAGTTCTTC. Amino acid sequence: CASTVNGYNEQFF.

On this clonotype itself: At one end the junction does not follow the germline gene, possibly because of a read error. This rearrangement joins TRBV15 to TRBJ2-3, with 13 nucleotides matching TRBD2. Germline V gene lookup returns CDR1 LNHNV and CDR2 YYDKDF (reference sequence). The CDR3 loop spans 17 amino acids. The CDR3 DNA reads TGTACCACCAGCGACCGACTAGCGGGGGGTCACACAGATACGCAGTATTTT. Translating gives CTTSDRLAGGHTDTQYF.

A few counts support this clonotype. Its ends do not fully match the called genes, so a read error is possible. The V gene is TRBV6-5, the J gene TRBJ2-7; the D call may be TRBD1 or TRBD2 (5 bases each). The CDR3 runs to 14 residues. Germline-derived CDR1 and CDR2 are MNHEY and SVGAGI. Here the CDR3 reads CASTGTGGAYEHYF. In DNA form, the CDR3 reads TGTGCCAGTACTGGGACGGGTGGAGCCTACGAGCACTACTTC.

The chain is built from TRBV12-3 or TRBV12-4 and TRBJ2-2; D may be TRBD1 (6 bases). V was pared by 2 bases and J by 6 bases, with 16 bases between. The CDR3 contains 16 residues. The CDR3 reads CASSLYTGSNPGELFF. The DNA of the CDR3 is TGTGCCAGCAGTTTATACACAGGGTCCAATCCCGGGGAGCTGTTTTTT.

With regard to this clonotype: This likely comes from a read error, as the CDR3 has no conserved phenylalanine or tryptophan at its end. The rearrangement joins TRBV29-1 to TRBJ2-7; perhaps TRBD2 as D (5 bases). V was pared by 3 bases and J by 0 bases, with 9 bases between. The CDR3 is made up of 13 amino acids. In germline, CDR1 is SQVTM, CDR2 ANQGSEA. CDR3 DNA: TGCAGCGTTGAGGGAGACGACTCCTACGAGCAGTACCTC. Translated: CSVEGDDSYEQYL.

Turning to this clonotype: A much larger clone lies one base from this, so it may be a read error. The V call is TRBV29-1, the J call TRBJ2-1, with a possible D match to TRBD1 (6 bases). CDR3 length: 11 residues. Germline V gives CDR1 SQVTM, CDR2 ANQGSEA. The CDR3 nucleotides read TGCAGCGTTGAAAGGGGGAATGAGCAGCTCTTC. It codes for CSVERGNEQLF.

A remark on this clonotype: The junction departs from germline at one end; a sequencing error may be responsible. The chain links TRBV6-1 to TRBJ2-7; D is unresolved. CDR1 and CDR2 (germline): MNHNS, SASEGT. The CDR3 spans 12 residues. The CDR3 DNA reads as TGTGCCAGCAGTGGACACTCCCACGAGCAGTACTTC. It is translated as CASSGHSHEQYF.

Turning to this clonotype: The junction does not match germline at one end; this may be a read error. This chain links TRBV5-5 with TRBJ1-5, with no clear D. The CDR3 loop spans 16 amino acids. Germline CDR1 reads SGHKS; CDR2 reads YYEKEE (reference sequence). The chain's CDR3 is CTSSLGPDGSNQPQHF. The CDR3 bases are TGTACCAGCAGCCTAGGGCCAGACGGCAGCAATCAACCCCAGCATTTT.

With respect to this clonotype: The junction and the germline gene differ at one end; a read error may be behind it. The genes are TRBV11-2 and TRBJ2-1; a possible D gene is TRBD2 (5 bases). CDR3 length: 16 residues. Germline CDR1 is SGHAT and CDR2 is FQNNGV. CDR3 nucleotide sequence: TGTGCCAGCAGCTCGCCCCCCAGCTGGAGGATCTATGAGCGGTTCTTC. Its translation: CASSSPPSWRIYERFF.

On this clonotype itself: It is likely a read error, because the conserved phenylalanine at the end of the CDR3 is missing. V gene TRBV4-1 combines with J gene TRBJ1-1, with D unclear. The CDR3 covers 13 residues. Per the germline V gene, CDR1 is MGHRA and CDR2 is YSYEKL. The CDR3 nucleotides are TGCGCCAACAGCCCAAACATGAACACTGTAGCTTTCCTT. This translates into CANSPNMNTVAFL.

Comment on this clonotype: One junction end disagrees with the germline gene, perhaps due to a read error. This chain uses TRBV12-3 or TRBV12-4 with TRBJ2-3; 14 positions agree with TRBD2. This CDR3 is built from 18 residues. The CDR3 DNA reads as TGTGCCAGCAGCCCTGGGACTAGCGGGAGTTGGGGCGCTGATACGCAGTTTTTT. Protein: CASSPGTSGSWGADTQFF.

Of note for this clonotype: The junction departs from germline at one end; a sequencing error may be responsible. This sequence joins TRBV11-2 and TRBJ2-7, with no clear D. Germline V CDR1 and CDR2: SGHAT, FQNNGV. The CDR3 length is 14 residues. The CDR3 sequence is CASSLTDTACEQYF. CDR3 nucleotides: TGTGCTAGCAGCTTAACTGACACTGCCTGCGAGCAGTATTTC.

With regard to this clonotype: This may be a read error, as it is one base from a much larger clone. The chain couples TRBV11-2 to TRBJ2-5; the D is unclear. This CDR3 spans 15 amino acids. Germline-derived CDR1 and CDR2 are SGHAT and FQNNGV. Trimming pared 8 bases from V and 4 bases from J, leaving 20 bases between. CDR3 in DNA: TGTGCCAGCGGCCCCGTCGGGCTAGTCCCAGAGACCCAGTACTTC. This sequence encodes CASGPVGLVPETQYF.